Each of the 3 T cell receptor beta chains below was sequenced from the same sample in a study of cytomegalovirus exposure and HLA in healthy donors. The PCR was carried out with 60 Vbeta primers and 13 Jbeta primers. Profiled with immunoSEQ multiplex PCR; TCRdb holds only in-frame clones, not every one. The sample gives over 100,000 clones, roughly 9% of which show up once; 6% to 7.5% is in the top ten. Input material: PBMCs. The receptors stem from a woman in her thirties or forties in good health and CMV-seropositive.

This clone was picked up a small number of times. The chain employs TRBV4-3 and TRBJ2-2, with 7 positions matching TRBD1. The CDR3 has 14 amino acids. CDR1 and CDR2 (germline): LGHNA, YSLEER. Trimming at V came to 4 bases and at J to 3 bases, leaving 2 bases not matched to a gene. The CDR3 reads CASSLDRDTGELFF. CDR3 bases: TGCGCCAGCAGCCTCGACAGGGACACCGGGGAGCTGTTTTTT.

In this sample, this clone turned up a few times. The chain joins TRBV5-1 to TRBJ2-1; 15 positions match TRBD2. The CDR3 contains 16 residues. Unmatched junction bases numbered 5, after V lost 4 bases and J lost 6 bases. Germline V lookup: CDR1 SGHRS, CDR2 YFSETQ. This chain's CDR3 is CASSPRTSGGVNEQFF. The CDR3, as DNA: TGCGCCAGCAGCCCTAGGACTAGCGGGGGGGTCAATGAGCAGTTCTTC.

The chain has TRBV7-2 and TRBJ1-2; 8 nucleotides line up with TRBD1. The CDR3 totals 13 residues. Germline V CDR1 and CDR2: SGHTA, FQGNSA. V was clipped by 5 bases and J by 5 bases; unmatched bases: 4. The CDR3 sequence is CASSPQGGYGYTF. The CDR3 DNA reads TGTGCCAGCAGCCCACAGGGGGGTTATGGCTACACCTTC.